Listed below are T cell receptor beta chains from one sample, sequenced in a study of siplizumab effects on memory and regulatory T cells. Here immunoSEQ multiplex PCR was the method, and the copy in TCRdb shows in-frame clones only, minus some. This sample yields some 96,000 clones, of which 75% to 95% are seen a single time; 0.15% belongs to the top ten. Sequenced: CD4+ T cells sorted from blood. These receptors all come from a human donor in good health. Each CDR3 is given with its conserved first and last residue. The D gene is left open where the match is weak. Not every row has a clone size; where given, it reads once, few, many or a size class.

clone size: .; V gene: TRBV15; D gene: TRBD1; J gene: TRBJ2-2; CDR3 protein: CATSRDLPGTGDGELFF; CDR3 DNA: TGTGCCACCAGCAGAGATCTCCCCGGGACAGGGGACGGGGAGCTGTTTTTT
clone size: .; V gene: TRBV5-1; D gene: .; J gene: TRBJ2-3; CDR3 protein: CASSLDGVFADTQYF; CDR3 DNA: TGCGCCAGCAGCTTGGACGGGGTATTTGCAGATACGCAGTATTTT
clone size: .; V gene: TRBV6-1; D gene: TRBD1; J gene: TRBJ1-2; CDR3 protein: CASRGQGLYGYTF; CDR3 DNA: TGTGCCAGCAGGGGACAGGGCCTATATGGCTACACCTTC
clone size: .; V gene: TRBV7-2; D gene: TRBD1; J gene: TRBJ1-2; CDR3 protein: CASSLWDSPGYGYTF; CDR3 DNA: TGTGCCAGCAGCCTTTGGGACAGCCCGGGCTATGGCTACACCTTC
clone size: .; V gene: TRBV2; D gene: .; J gene: TRBJ1-3; CDR3 protein: CASRGEQGNTIYF; CDR3 DNA: TGTGCCAGCAGGGGGGAGCAGGGAAACACCATATATTTT
clone size: .; V gene: TRBV9; D gene: .; J gene: TRBJ1-3; CDR3 protein: CASSPGIGGSSGNTIYF; CDR3 DNA: TGTGCCAGCAGCCCCGGGATCGGCGGAAGCTCTGGAAACACCATATATTTT
clone size: .; V gene: TRBV6-4; D gene: TRBD1; J gene: TRBJ1-5; CDR3 protein: CASSDGQGNQPQHF; CDR3 DNA: TGTGCCAGCAGTGACGGACAGGGTAATCAGCCCCAGCATTTT
clone size: once; V gene: TRBV11-3; D gene: TRBD2; J gene: TRBJ2-3; CDR3 protein: CASSARELAGTDTQYF; CDR3 DNA: TGTGCCAGCAGCGCAAGGGAACTAGCGGGGACAGATACGCAGTATTTT
clone size: .; V gene: TRBV21-1; D gene: .; J gene: TRBJ1-5; CDR3 protein: CASIDPDPSNQPQHF; CDR3 DNA: TGTGCCAGCATAGACCCGGACCCGAGCAATCAGCCCCAGCATTTT
clone size: .; V gene: TRBV6-5; D gene: .; J gene: TRBJ1-1; CDR3 protein: CASSNAGGTEAFF; CDR3 DNA: TGTGCCAGCAGTAATGCGGGAGGCACTGAAGCTTTCTTT
clone size: few; V gene: TRBV28; D gene: .; J gene: TRBJ1-5; CDR3 protein: CASSLNGGHNQPQHF; CDR3 DNA: TGTGCCAGCAGCCTGAATGGGGGACACAATCAGCCCCAGCATTTT
clone size: once; V gene: TRBV6-4; D gene: .; J gene: TRBJ1-1; CDR3 protein: CASSEAPTGATHTEAFF; CDR3 DNA: TGTGCCAGCAGTGAGGCCCCGACGGGGGCGACCCACACTGAAGCTTTCTTT
clone size: .; V gene: TRBV15; D gene: .; J gene: TRBJ2-1; CDR3 protein: CATSRDWDNEQFF; CDR3 DNA: TGTGCCACCAGCAGAGATTGGGACAATGAGCAGTTCTTC
clone size: .; V gene: TRBV2; D gene: .; J gene: TRBJ2-5; CDR3 protein: CASNPSKETQYF; CDR3 DNA: TGTGCCAGCAATCCCTCAAAAGAGACCCAGTACTTC
clone size: .; V gene: TRBV2; D gene: .; J gene: TRBJ2-3; CDR3 protein: CASSSRGRGKDTQYF; CDR3 DNA: TGTGCCAGCAGTTCAAGGGGGCGGGGGAAAGATACGCAGTATTTT
clone size: .; V gene: TRBV28; D gene: .; J gene: TRBJ2-1; CDR3 protein: CASSLAVNNEQFF; CDR3 DNA: TGTGCCAGCAGTTTAGCGGTTAACAATGAGCAGTTCTTC
clone size: .; V gene: TRBV23-1; D gene: .; J gene: TRBJ1-6; CDR3 protein: CASSLGDSPLHF; CDR3 DNA: TGCGCCAGCAGTCTAGGGGATTCACCCCTCCACTTT
clone size: .; V gene: TRBV28; D gene: .; J gene: TRBJ2-1; CDR3 protein: CASSLSYNEQFF; CDR3 DNA: TGTGCCAGCAGTTTGAGCTACAATGAGCAGTTCTTC
clone size: .; V gene: TRBV15; D gene: TRBD1; J gene: TRBJ1-2; CDR3 protein: CATSSQGAPRGYTF; CDR3 DNA: TGTGCCACCAGCAGCCAGGGGGCTCCCAGAGGCTACACCTTC
clone size: once; V gene: TRBV7-3; D gene: .; J gene: TRBJ2-4; CDR3 protein: CASSPSGAEIQYF; CDR3 DNA: TGTGCCAGCAGCCCCTCGGGGGCGGAGATTCAGTACTTC
clone size: .; V gene: TRBV6-5; D gene: .; J gene: TRBJ1-1; CDR3 protein: CASFTGTEAFF; CDR3 DNA: TGTGCCAGCTTCACCGGCACTGAAGCTTTCTTT
clone size: .; V gene: TRBV28; D gene: .; J gene: TRBJ1-2; CDR3 protein: CASRRPQDSGYTF; CDR3 DNA: TGTGCCAGCAGACGCCCTCAGGATAGTGGCTACACCTTC
clone size: .; V gene: TRBV29-1; D gene: TRBD1; J gene: TRBJ2-7; CDR3 protein: CSVARPGQARGEQYF; CDR3 DNA: TGCAGCGTTGCCAGACCGGGACAGGCAAGGGGTGAGCAGTACTTC
clone size: .; V gene: TRBV27; D gene: .; J gene: TRBJ2-2; CDR3 protein: CASSLGGTGPTGELFF; CDR3 DNA: TGTGCCAGCAGTTTAGGGGGAACAGGGCCCACCGGGGAGCTGTTTTTT
clone size: .; V gene: TRBV7-2; D gene: .; J gene: TRBJ2-6; CDR3 protein: CASGSPGANVLTF; CDR3 DNA: TGTGCCAGCGGTTCTCCTGGGGCCAACGTCCTGACTTTC
clone size: .; V gene: TRBV5-1; D gene: .; J gene: TRBJ2-5; CDR3 protein: CASSLYSQGGETQYF; CDR3 DNA: TGCGCCAGCAGCTTGTATTCGCAAGGGGGAGAGACCCAGTACTTC
clone size: .; V gene: TRBV18; D gene: .; J gene: TRBJ2-3; CDR3 protein: CASSPPKRGTDTQYF; CDR3 DNA: TGTGCCAGCTCACCACCGAAGAGGGGCACAGATACGCAGTATTTT
clone size: .; V gene: TRBV29-1; D gene: .; J gene: TRBJ2-5; CDR3 protein: CSVEKGNSQETQYF; CDR3 DNA: TGCAGCGTTGAGAAGGGCAATTCGCAAGAGACCCAGTACTTC
clone size: .; V gene: TRBV10-3; D gene: .; J gene: TRBJ1-2; CDR3 protein: CAISVVQGGLAYGYTF; CDR3 DNA: TGTGCCATCAGTGTCGTTCAGGGCGGTCTGGCGTATGGCTACACCTTC
clone size: once; V gene: TRBV19; D gene: .; J gene: TRBJ2-4; CDR3 protein: CASSIVAGQNIQYF; CDR3 DNA: TGTGCCAGTAGTATAGTCGCGGGTCAAAACATTCAGTACTTC
clone size: .; V gene: TRBV7-7; D gene: .; J gene: TRBJ1-1; CDR3 protein: CASSLFTNTEAFF; CDR3 DNA: TGTGCCAGCAGCTTATTTACGAACACTGAAGCTTTCTTT
clone size: .; V gene: TRBV7-2; D gene: .; J gene: TRBJ2-1; CDR3 protein: CASSSAGARVNEQFF; CDR3 DNA: TGTGCCAGCAGCTCCGCGGGGGCGCGAGTGAATGAGCAGTTCTTC
clone size: .; V gene: TRBV27; D gene: .; J gene: TRBJ1-5; CDR3 protein: CASSPTGTTYSNQPQHF; CDR3 DNA: TGTGCCAGCAGTCCTACCGGGACAACCTATAGCAATCAGCCCCAGCATTTT
clone size: .; V gene: TRBV5-5; D gene: .; J gene: TRBJ1-5; CDR3 protein: CASSSGVINQPQHF; CDR3 DNA: TGTGCCAGCAGCTCGGGTGTAATTAATCAGCCCCAGCATTTT
clone size: once; V gene: TRBV5-6; D gene: .; J gene: TRBJ1-3; CDR3 protein: CASSLDSRFSGNTIYF; CDR3 DNA: TGTGCCAGCAGCCTGGACAGCCGATTCTCTGGAAACACCATATATTTT
clone size: .; V gene: TRBV5-1; D gene: .; J gene: TRBJ2-5; CDR3 protein: CASSKYQETQYF; CDR3 DNA: TGCGCCAGCAGCAAATACCAAGAGACCCAGTACTTC
clone size: .; V gene: TRBV7-6; D gene: TRBD2; J gene: TRBJ2-7; CDR3 protein: CASSVRPSGGTYEQYF; CDR3 DNA: TGTGCCAGCAGCGTCCGCCCAAGCGGGGGTACGTACGAGCAGTACTTC
clone size: .; V gene: TRBV7-2; D gene: .; J gene: TRBJ2-5; CDR3 protein: CASSYRVQETQYF; CDR3 DNA: TGTGCCAGCAGTTACAGGGTACAAGAGACCCAGTACTTC
clone size: .; V gene: TRBV18; D gene: .; J gene: TRBJ1-2; CDR3 protein: CASSRGENYGYTF; CDR3 DNA: TGTGCCAGCTCACGGGGGGAGAACTATGGCTACACCTTC
clone size: once; V gene: TRBV5-4; D gene: .; J gene: TRBJ2-5; CDR3 protein: CASSPPGSPKETQYF; CDR3 DNA: TGTGCCAGCAGCCCACCAGGGTCCCCTAAAGAGACCCAGTACTTC
clone size: .; V gene: TRBV10-1; D gene: TRBD2; J gene: TRBJ2-3; CDR3 protein: CASSATSGGVRGTDTQYF; CDR3 DNA: TGCGCCAGCAGTGCGACTAGCGGGGGGGTCCGAGGCACAGATACGCAGTATTTT
clone size: .; V gene: TRBV19; D gene: TRBD1; J gene: TRBJ2-2; CDR3 protein: CASRRDDRVPGELFF; CDR3 DNA: TGTGCCAGTAGGAGGGACGACAGGGTACCCGGGGAGCTGTTTTTT
clone size: once; V gene: TRBV5-4; D gene: .; J gene: TRBJ1-1; CDR3 protein: CATGRIMNTEAFF; CDR3 DNA: TGTGCCACAGGACGGATCATGAACACTGAAGCTTTCTTT
clone size: .; V gene: TRBV6-5; D gene: .; J gene: TRBJ1-2; CDR3 protein: CASSYGTQRSYGYTF; CDR3 DNA: TGTGCCAGCAGTTACGGGACGCAGAGGTCCTATGGCTACACCTTC
clone size: .; V gene: TRBV19; D gene: TRBD2; J gene: TRBJ2-7; CDR3 protein: CATQKGGRDEQYF; CDR3 DNA: TGTGCCACTCAAAAGGGAGGGCGGGACGAGCAGTACTTC
clone size: few; V gene: TRBV18; D gene: .; J gene: TRBJ1-1; CDR3 protein: CASSPQTAEAFF; CDR3 DNA: TGTGCCAGCTCACCACAGACAGCTGAAGCTTTCTTT
clone size: .; V gene: TRBV6-5; D gene: .; J gene: TRBJ2-1; CDR3 protein: CASSYAQGSYNEQFF; CDR3 DNA: TGTGCCAGCAGTTACGCACAGGGTTCCTACAATGAGCAGTTCTTC
clone size: .; V gene: TRBV2; D gene: .; J gene: TRBJ2-5; CDR3 protein: CASSVRREETQYF; CDR3 DNA: TGTGCCAGCAGTGTCCGCAGGGAAGAGACCCAGTACTTC
clone size: .; V gene: TRBV5-1; D gene: .; J gene: TRBJ2-5; CDR3 protein: CASSTGDRSGETQYF; CDR3 DNA: TGCGCCAGCAGCACCGGAGACAGATCCGGAGAGACCCAGTACTTC
clone size: few; V gene: TRBV10-3; D gene: .; J gene: TRBJ1-1; CDR3 protein: CAISGQENTEAFF; CDR3 DNA: TGTGCCATCAGTGGGCAGGAGAACACTGAAGCTTTCTTT
clone size: once; V gene: TRBV10-3; D gene: TRBD2; J gene: TRBJ2-5; CDR3 protein: CAISLGLVGGETQYF; CDR3 DNA: TGTGCCATCAGCCTGGGACTAGTGGGAGGAGAGACCCAGTACTTC
clone size: .; V gene: TRBV6-5; D gene: .; J gene: TRBJ1-4; CDR3 protein: CASSYSGQTNEKLFF; CDR3 DNA: TGTGCCAGCAGTTACTCGGGGCAAACTAATGAAAAACTGTTTTTT
clone size: .; V gene: TRBV28; D gene: .; J gene: TRBJ2-3; CDR3 protein: CASSDRDSGGDTQYF; CDR3 DNA: TGTGCCAGCAGTGACCGGGACTCCGGAGGAGATACGCAGTATTTT
clone size: .; V gene: TRBV7-7; D gene: TRBD2; J gene: TRBJ2-7; CDR3 protein: CASSLSGDGEQYF; CDR3 DNA: TGTGCCAGCAGCTTAAGCGGGGATGGCGAGCAGTACTTC
clone size: .; V gene: TRBV18; D gene: .; J gene: TRBJ1-2; CDR3 protein: CASSPAVNYGYTF; CDR3 DNA: TGTGCCAGCTCACCAGCCGTCAACTATGGCTACACCTTC
clone size: .; V gene: TRBV5-7; D gene: .; J gene: TRBJ1-2; CDR3 protein: CASSGPGSLPVYGYTF; CDR3 DNA: TGTGCCAGCAGCGGACCAGGCTCCCTCCCGGTCTATGGCTACACCTTC
clone size: .; V gene: TRBV11-3; D gene: .; J gene: TRBJ2-2; CDR3 protein: CASSSRQTGELFF; CDR3 DNA: TGTGCCAGCAGCTCCCGACAGACCGGGGAGCTGTTTTTT
clone size: .; V gene: TRBV7-3; D gene: .; J gene: TRBJ1-1; CDR3 protein: CASSQGRMNTEAFF; CDR3 DNA: TGTGCCAGCAGCCAGGGACGGATGAACACTGAAGCTTTCTTT
clone size: .; V gene: TRBV9; D gene: .; J gene: TRBJ2-5; CDR3 protein: CASSGGRADQETQYF; CDR3 DNA: TGTGCCAGCAGCGGGGGGAGAGCGGATCAAGAGACCCAGTACTTC
clone size: few; V gene: TRBV7-3; D gene: .; J gene: TRBJ1-1; CDR3 protein: CASSLSDGQEAFF; CDR3 DNA: TGTGCCAGCAGCTTATCGGACGGACAAGAAGCTTTCTTT